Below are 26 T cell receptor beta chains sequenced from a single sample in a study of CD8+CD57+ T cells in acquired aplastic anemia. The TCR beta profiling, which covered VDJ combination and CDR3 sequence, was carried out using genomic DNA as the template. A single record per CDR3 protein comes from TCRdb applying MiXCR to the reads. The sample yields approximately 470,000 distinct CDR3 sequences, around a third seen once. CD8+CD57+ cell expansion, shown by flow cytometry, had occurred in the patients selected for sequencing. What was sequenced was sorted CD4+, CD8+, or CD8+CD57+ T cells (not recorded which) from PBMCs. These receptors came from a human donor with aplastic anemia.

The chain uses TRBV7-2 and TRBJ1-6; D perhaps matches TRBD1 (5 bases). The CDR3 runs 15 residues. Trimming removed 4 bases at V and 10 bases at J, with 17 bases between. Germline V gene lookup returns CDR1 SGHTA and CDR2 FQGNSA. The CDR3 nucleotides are TGTGCCAGCAGCTCCTCCGGGACGCCACAGTCACCCCTCCACTTT. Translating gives CASSSSGTPQSPLHF.

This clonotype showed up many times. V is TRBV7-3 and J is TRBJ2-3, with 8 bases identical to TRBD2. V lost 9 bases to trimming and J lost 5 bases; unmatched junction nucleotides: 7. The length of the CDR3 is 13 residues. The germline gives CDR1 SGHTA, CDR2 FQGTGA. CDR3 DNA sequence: TGTGCCAGTGCTCCGGGGGGGCAAGATACGCAGTATTTT. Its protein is CASAPGGQDTQYF.

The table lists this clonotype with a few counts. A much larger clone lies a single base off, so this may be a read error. The CDR3, as DNA: TGCAGCGTCACTGGGAGCACTGAAGCTTTCTTT. It encodes CSVTGSTEAFF. V gene TRBV29-1 combines with J gene TRBJ1-1; D not certain. The CDR3 runs 11 residues. Trimming took 6 bases from V and 4 from J, leaving 9 bases between them. Germline V gives CDR1 SQVTM, CDR2 ANQGSEA.

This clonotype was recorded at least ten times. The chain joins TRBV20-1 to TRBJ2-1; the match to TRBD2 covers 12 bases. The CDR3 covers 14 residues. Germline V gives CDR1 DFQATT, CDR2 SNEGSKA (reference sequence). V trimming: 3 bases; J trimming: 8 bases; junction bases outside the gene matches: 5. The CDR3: CSASATSGSYEQFF. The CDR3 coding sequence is TGCAGTGCTAGTGCGACTAGCGGGAGTTATGAGCAGTTCTTC.

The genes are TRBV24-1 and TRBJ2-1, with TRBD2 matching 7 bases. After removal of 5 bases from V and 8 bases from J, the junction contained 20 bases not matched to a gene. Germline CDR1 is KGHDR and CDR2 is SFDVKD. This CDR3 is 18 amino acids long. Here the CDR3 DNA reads TGTGCCACCAGTGCATGGGGTAGGCAGGGAGGGGTCGACGATGAGCAGTTCTTC. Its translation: CATSAWGRQGGVDDEQFF.

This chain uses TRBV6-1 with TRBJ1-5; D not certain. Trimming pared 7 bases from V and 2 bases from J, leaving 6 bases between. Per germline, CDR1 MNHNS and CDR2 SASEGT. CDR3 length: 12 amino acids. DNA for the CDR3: TGTGCCAGCACCCTTGGCAATCAGCCCCAGCATTTT. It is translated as CASTLGNQPQHF.

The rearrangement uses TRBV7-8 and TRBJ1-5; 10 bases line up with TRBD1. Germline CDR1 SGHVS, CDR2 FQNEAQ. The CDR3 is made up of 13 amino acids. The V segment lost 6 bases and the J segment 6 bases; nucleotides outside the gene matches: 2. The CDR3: CASRTGGPQPQHF. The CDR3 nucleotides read TGTGCCAGCAGGACAGGGGGCCCTCAGCCCCAGCATTTT.

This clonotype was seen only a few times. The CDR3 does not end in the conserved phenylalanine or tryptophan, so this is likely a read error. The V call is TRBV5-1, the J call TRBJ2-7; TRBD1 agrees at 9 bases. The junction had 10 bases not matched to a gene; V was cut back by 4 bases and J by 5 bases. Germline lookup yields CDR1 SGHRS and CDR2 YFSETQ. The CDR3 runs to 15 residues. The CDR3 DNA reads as TGCGCCAGCAGCCTTCGTACAGGGGGCCTCCACGAGCAGTACCTC. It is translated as CASSLRTGGLHEQYL.

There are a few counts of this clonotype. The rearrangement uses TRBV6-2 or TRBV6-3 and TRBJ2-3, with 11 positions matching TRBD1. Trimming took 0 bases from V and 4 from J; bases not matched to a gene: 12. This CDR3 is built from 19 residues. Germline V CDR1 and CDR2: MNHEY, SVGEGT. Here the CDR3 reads CASSYSNRWGTGGSDTQYF. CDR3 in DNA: TGTGCCAGCAGTTACTCGAATCGATGGGGGACAGGGGGTTCAGATACGCAGTATTTT.

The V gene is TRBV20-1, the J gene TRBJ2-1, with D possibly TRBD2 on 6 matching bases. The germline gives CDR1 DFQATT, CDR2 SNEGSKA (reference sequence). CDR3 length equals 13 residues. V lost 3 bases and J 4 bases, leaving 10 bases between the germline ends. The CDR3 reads CSASPSAYNEQFF. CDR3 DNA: TGCAGTGCTAGTCCTAGCGCTTACAATGAGCAGTTCTTC.

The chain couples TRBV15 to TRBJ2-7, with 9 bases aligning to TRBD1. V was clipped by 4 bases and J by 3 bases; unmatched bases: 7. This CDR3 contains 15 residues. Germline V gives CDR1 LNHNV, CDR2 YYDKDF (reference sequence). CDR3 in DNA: TGTGCCACCAGCACCGCGACAGGGGGACGCTACGAGCAGTACTTC. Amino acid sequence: CATSTATGGRYEQYF.

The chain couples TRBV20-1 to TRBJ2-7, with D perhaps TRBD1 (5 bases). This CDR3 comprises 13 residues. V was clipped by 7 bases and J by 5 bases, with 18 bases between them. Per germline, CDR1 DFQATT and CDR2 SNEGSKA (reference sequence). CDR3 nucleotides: TGCAGTGGCGGCCAGGGAAGTCGCAACGAGCAGTACTTC. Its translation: CSGGQGSRNEQYF.

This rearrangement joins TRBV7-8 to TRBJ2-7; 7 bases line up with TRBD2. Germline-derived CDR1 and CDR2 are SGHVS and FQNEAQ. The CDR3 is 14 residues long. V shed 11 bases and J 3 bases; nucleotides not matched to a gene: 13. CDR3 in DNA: TGTGCCTGGAAGGTTCCGGGAGGTGTCTACGAGCAGTACTTC. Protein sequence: CAWKVPGGVYEQYF.

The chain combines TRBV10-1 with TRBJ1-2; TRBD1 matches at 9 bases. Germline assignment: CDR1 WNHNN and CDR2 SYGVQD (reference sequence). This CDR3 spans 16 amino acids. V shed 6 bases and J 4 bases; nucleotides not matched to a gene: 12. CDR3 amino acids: CASSQDGTGISYGYTF. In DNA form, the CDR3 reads TGCGCCAGCAGCCAAGATGGGACAGGGATTAGCTATGGCTACACCTTC.

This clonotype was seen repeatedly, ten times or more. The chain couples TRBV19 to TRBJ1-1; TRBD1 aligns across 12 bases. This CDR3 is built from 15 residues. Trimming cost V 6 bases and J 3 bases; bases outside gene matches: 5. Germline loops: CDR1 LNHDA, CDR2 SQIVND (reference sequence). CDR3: CASRPGQGAHTEAFF. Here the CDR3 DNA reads TGTGCCAGTAGACCGGGACAGGGGGCGCACACTGAAGCTTTCTTT.

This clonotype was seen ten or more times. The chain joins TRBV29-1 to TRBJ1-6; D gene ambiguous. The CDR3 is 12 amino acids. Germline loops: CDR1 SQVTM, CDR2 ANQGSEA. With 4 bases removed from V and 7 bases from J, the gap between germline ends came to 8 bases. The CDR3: CSVGFGNSPLHF. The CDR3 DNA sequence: TGCAGCGTTGGGTTCGGGAATTCACCCCTCCACTTT.

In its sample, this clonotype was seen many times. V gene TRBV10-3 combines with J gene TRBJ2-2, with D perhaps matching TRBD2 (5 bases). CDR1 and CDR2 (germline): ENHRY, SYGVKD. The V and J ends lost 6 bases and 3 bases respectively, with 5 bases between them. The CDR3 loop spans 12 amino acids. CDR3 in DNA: TGTGCCATCAGAGCGGACACCGGGGAGCTGTTTTTT. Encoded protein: CAIRADTGELFF.

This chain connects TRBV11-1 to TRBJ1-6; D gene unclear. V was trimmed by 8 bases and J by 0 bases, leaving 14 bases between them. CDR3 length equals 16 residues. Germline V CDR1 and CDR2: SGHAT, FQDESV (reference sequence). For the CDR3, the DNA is TGTGCCAGCCGGCCGGTGGGAAGCTCCTATAATTCACCCCTCCACTTT. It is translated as CASRPVGSSYNSPLHF.

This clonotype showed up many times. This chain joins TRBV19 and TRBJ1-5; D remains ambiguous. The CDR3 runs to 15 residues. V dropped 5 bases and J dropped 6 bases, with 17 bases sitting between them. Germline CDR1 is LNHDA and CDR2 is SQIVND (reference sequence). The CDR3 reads CASSFRGLGGQPQHF. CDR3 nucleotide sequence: TGTGCCAGTAGTTTTCGGGGTTTAGGAGGTCAGCCCCAGCATTTT.

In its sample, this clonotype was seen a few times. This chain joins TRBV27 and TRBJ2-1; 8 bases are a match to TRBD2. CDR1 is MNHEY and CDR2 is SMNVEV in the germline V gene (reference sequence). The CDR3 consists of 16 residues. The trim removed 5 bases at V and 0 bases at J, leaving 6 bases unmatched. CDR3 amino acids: CASSILAANSYNEQFF. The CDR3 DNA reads TGTGCCAGCAGTATACTAGCGGCAAACTCCTACAATGAGCAGTTCTTC.

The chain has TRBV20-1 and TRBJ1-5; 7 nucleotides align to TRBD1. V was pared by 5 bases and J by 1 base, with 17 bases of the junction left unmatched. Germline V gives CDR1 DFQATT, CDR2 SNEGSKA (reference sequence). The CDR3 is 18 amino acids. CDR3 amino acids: CSAGVLQGRLQSNQPQHF. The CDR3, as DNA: TGCAGTGCTGGAGTCTTACAGGGGCGACTTCAAAGCAATCAGCCCCAGCATTTT.

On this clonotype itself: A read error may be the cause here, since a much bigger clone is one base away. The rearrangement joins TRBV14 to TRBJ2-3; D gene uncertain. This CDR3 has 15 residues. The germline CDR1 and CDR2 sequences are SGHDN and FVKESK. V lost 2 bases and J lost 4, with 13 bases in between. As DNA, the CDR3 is TGTGCCAGCAGCCAAATAGGGCTCCTCGCAGATACGCAGTATTTT. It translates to CASSQIGLLADTQYF.

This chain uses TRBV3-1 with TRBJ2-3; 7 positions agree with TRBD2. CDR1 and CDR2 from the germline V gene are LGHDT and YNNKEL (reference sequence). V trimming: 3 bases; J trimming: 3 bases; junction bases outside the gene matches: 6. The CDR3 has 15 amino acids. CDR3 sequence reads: CASSQGPSGTDTQYF. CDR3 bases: TGTGCCAGCAGCCAGGGACCTAGCGGTACAGATACGCAGTATTTT.

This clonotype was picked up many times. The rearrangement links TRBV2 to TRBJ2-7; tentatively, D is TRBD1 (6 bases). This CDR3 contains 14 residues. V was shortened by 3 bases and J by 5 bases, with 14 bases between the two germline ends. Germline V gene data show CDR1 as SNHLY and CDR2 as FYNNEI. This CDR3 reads CASSDITGWNEQYF. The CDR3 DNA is TGTGCCAGCAGTGATATAACAGGGTGGAACGAGCAGTACTTC.

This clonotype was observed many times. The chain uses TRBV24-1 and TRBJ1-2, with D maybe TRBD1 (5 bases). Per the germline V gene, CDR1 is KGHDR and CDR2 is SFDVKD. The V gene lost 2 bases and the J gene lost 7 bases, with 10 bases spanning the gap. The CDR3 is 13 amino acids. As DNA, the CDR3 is TGTGCCACCAGTGATTCGCAGGGATTTGGCTACACCTTC. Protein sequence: CATSDSQGFGYTF.

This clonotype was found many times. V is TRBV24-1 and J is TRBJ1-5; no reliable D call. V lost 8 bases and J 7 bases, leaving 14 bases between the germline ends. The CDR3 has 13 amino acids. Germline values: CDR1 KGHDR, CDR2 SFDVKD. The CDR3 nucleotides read TGTGCCACCAATTTAGGGTCCGGACAGCCCCAGCATTTT. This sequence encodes CATNLGSGQPQHF.